This T cell receptor beta chain originates from a study of technical replicates of blood from a few donors. The ends were cut back, 0 bases at V and 0 bases at J, with 9 bases in the middle. CDR3 length: 16 amino acids. Germline V lookup: CDR1 MGHRA, CDR2 YSYEKL. Repertoires were generated with immunoSEQ multiplex PCR, while TCRdb's copy carries only in-frame clones and drops some. The sample contains 60,000 to 65,000 clones, about 86% of which appear only once. The source material was PBMCs. The TCR was taken from a human donor in good health. Some clones in this sample may be carry-over from other donors' samples. The chain couples TRBV4-1 to TRBJ2-1, with D unclear. CDR3 residues: CASSQDWPSSYNEQFF. The DNA for the CDR3 is TGCGCCAGCAGCCAAGATTGGCCAAGCTCCTACAATGAGCAGTTCTTC.